This T cell receptor (beta chain) emerged from a study of blood T cell repertoires in COVID-19. Whole-study context: Some COVID-19 samples were acute and others convalescent; all came from the United States, Italy and Spain. Nucleic acid was either cDNA or gDNA, and it came from T cells, B-cell-depleted T cells, or PBMCs.

This clone was detected a few times. Libraries were prepared by immunoSEQ multiplex PCR; TCRdb keeps only in-frame clonotypes and omits some of them. The sample includes about 240,000 clones, about 91% of them seen just once. CDR1 is MNHEY, CDR2 SVGEGT, per germline. The length of the CDR3 is 16 residues. V lost 6 bases to trimming and J lost 0 bases, with 17 bases between them. The sequenced sample was PBMCs or T cells enriched from blood (not recorded which). The V and J genes are TRBV6-2 or TRBV6-3 and TRBJ1-2; no definite D call. This TCR was sampled from a woman in her 30s with acute COVID-19. The CDR3 coding sequence is TGTGCCAGCAGCCCTCCCCGGCAGAGCGCTAACTATGGCTACACCTTC. It translates to CASSPPRQSANYGYTF.